Here is one TCR beta chain with its context. These data are taken from a study of blood T cell repertoires in COVID-19. The wider study: Italy, Spain and the United States were the sources of the convalescent and acute COVID-19 samples. PBMCs, B-cell-depleted T cells, or T cells were the source of the cDNA or gDNA that made up the material.

In the original workflow: How many nucleated cells were present was estimated from reference gene primer amplification. Method: immunoSEQ multiplex PCR; TCRdb's copy keeps in-frame clones and lacks some. V and J calls plus clone size are reproduced from that table; the DNA served to infer D and trimming. The table includes 250,000 to 350,000 clones, 87% detected once. The sequence derives from a man between 18 and 29 years old with active or convalescent COVID-19. The source material was peripheral blood.

This CDR3 is CASSSKTSANIQYF. For the CDR3, the DNA is TGTGCCAGCAGCTCAAAGACAAGTGCGAACATTCAGTACTTC. The chain couples TRBV7-2 to TRBJ2-4; no firm D call. The germline V and J ends were trimmed by 4 bases and 7 bases, with 14 bases remaining between them. This CDR3 is built from 14 residues. Germline CDR1 reads SGHTA; CDR2 reads FQGNSA.